This T cell receptor beta chain was captured in a study of regulatory and conventional T cells in RAG deficiency. Study-level results: Omenn syndrome and CID/AS patients had approximately 91-fold fewer unique Treg TCR beta sequences, versus approximately 10-fold elsewhere. RAG-deficient patients showed markedly lower Shannon entropy and higher Simpson indices than control T-cell subsets.

In regard to this clone: What it binds is not known.

Germline V lookup: CDR1 ENHRY, CDR2 SYGVKD. The CDR3 contains 16 residues. V shed 10 bases, J shed 1 base, and the junction held 10 bases outside the gene matches. Clones were sequenced by immunoSEQ multiplex PCR, and TCRdb holds only the in-frame ones, with some missing. The sample consists of over 9,500 clones, around 94% of them appearing once. Genomic DNA came from blood conventional CD4+ T cells gated CD25-low CD127-high. The same sample was also studied in work on regulatory T cells. As reported in that work: Amplification used 52 TRBV primers and 13 TRBJ primers. Patient repertoires had restricted TRB V-J pairs and skewed V and J usage, most in Tregs.

The sequence was collected from a human donor in good health. Sequencing input: CD4+ effector T cells sorted from blood. The gene calls are TRBV10-3 and TRBJ2-4; 10 bases are shared with TRBD1. CDR3 region: CATGQGLVTAKNIQYF. The CDR3 nucleotides read TGTGCCACGGGACAGGGGCTCGTGACGGCCAAAAACATTCAGTACTTC.